The 22 T cell receptor beta chains presented below share a single source sample, sequenced in a study of shared clonotypes between healthy human individuals (dated by TCRdb to the early 2020s). CD8 naive samples were CD45RO-negative cells positively selected for CCR7, giving a CD45RA+CCR7+ population that excluded TemRA cells. The receptor library was made with the immunoSEQ multiplex PCR assay. This immuneACCESS table, as held by TCRdb, lists in-frame sequences with V and J called but not all clones. Of the missing ones, under half trace to an unresolved V gene in checked studies; the others have no known cause. For this sample there are just over 2,000,000 clones; around 96% appear just once. The ten biggest clones cover around 1.1% of the sample. The sequencing input was naive CD8+ T cells sorted from blood. The sample's cell subset or site label, in plain terms: CD45RA+CCR7+. These receptors were collected from a man aged 18 to 35 in good health.

Regarding this clone: At the DNA level, this CDR3 is encoded by other sequences in the same sample as well. V usage is TRBV5-6 and J usage is TRBJ2-7, with 9 bases aligning to TRBD1. Germline trimming cut 3 bases from V and 6 bases from J; bases unmatched to any gene: 7. CDR1 is SGHDT, CDR2 YYEEEE, per germline. The CDR3 has 14 residues. The CDR3 loop reads CASSSGTGIGEQYF. Written as DNA, the CDR3 is TGTGCCAGCAGCTCCGGGACAGGGATCGGCGAGCAGTACTTC.

V is TRBV9 and J is TRBJ2-7; D remains ambiguous. The CDR3 spans 15 residues. From germline, CDR1 is SGDLS and CDR2 YYNGEE. The V end was cut by 0 bases, the J end by 2 bases, with 12 bases between. CDR3 DNA sequence: TGTGCCAGCAGCGTAGCGGTAGCTGCAACCTACGAGCAGTACTTC. Translating it yields CASSVAVAATYEQYF.

The chain has TRBV2 and TRBJ2-5; 13 bases agree with TRBD2. Germline-derived CDR1 and CDR2 are SNHLY and FYNNEI. The CDR3 spans 15 residues. Trimming at V came to 5 bases and at J to 1 base, leaving 1 base not matched to a gene. CDR3 sequence (DNA): TGTGCCAGCAGTTGGACTAGCGGGAGCCAAGAGACCCAGTACTTC. Its translation: CASSWTSGSQETQYF.

The rearrangement uses TRBV4-3 and TRBJ2-3, with D possibly matching TRBD2 (6 bases). The germline V and J ends were trimmed by 1 base and 1 base, with 18 bases remaining between them. The CDR3 is made up of 18 amino acids. In germline, CDR1 is LGHNA, CDR2 YSLEER. CDR3 sequence: CASSQGGVGVEGTDTQYF. In DNA form, the CDR3 reads TGCGCCAGCAGCCAAGGGGGGGTGGGCGTGGAAGGCACAGATACGCAGTATTTT.

The chain links TRBV29-1 to TRBJ2-2, with D perhaps TRBD1 (5 bases). V was pared by 3 bases and J by 7 bases, with 9 bases between. Germline loops: CDR1 SQVTM, CDR2 ANQGSEA. The CDR3 runs 12 residues. Here the CDR3 DNA reads TGCAGCGTTGACAGGGAAGGCGGGGAGCTGTTTTTT. As protein: CSVDREGGELFF.

The chain uses TRBV28 and TRBJ2-3; no firm D call. Germline V lookup: CDR1 MDHEN, CDR2 SYDVKM. This CDR3 comprises 15 residues. V was pared by 2 bases and J by 0 bases, with 9 bases between. For the CDR3, the DNA is TGTGCCAGCAGTTTACCAGATTCTAGCACAGATACGCAGTATTTT. This translates into CASSLPDSSTDTQYF.

V gene TRBV4-1 combines with J gene TRBJ1-5; no reliable D call. Germline V gene sequence: CDR1 MGHRA, CDR2 YSYEKL. V was trimmed by 4 bases and J by 3 bases, leaving 13 bases between them. The CDR3 extends over 15 amino acids. CDR3 sequence: CASSPSSSLNQPQHF. Here the CDR3 DNA reads TGCGCCAGCAGCCCTTCAAGCTCCCTCAATCAGCCCCAGCATTTT.

Notes on this clone: The sample carries other DNA sequences with the same CDR3. The chain combines TRBV9 with TRBJ2-1, with a tentative D call TRBD1 (5 bases). The germline V gene encodes CDR1 SGDLS and CDR2 YYNGEE. Deletions cut 7 bases from V and 1 base from J, with 12 bases between. This CDR3 has 14 amino acids. Here the CDR3 reads CASGLAGSYNEQFF. The CDR3 DNA reads as TGTGCCAGCGGTCTGGCAGGGTCCTACAATGAGCAGTTCTTC.

As regards this clone: This same CDR3 is encoded by further DNA sequences in the sample. This chain uses TRBV27 with TRBJ2-7; 7 bases fit TRBD2. J gave up 3 bases and V 6 bases, and 5 bases lay outside the gene matches. Germline V gives CDR1 MNHEY, CDR2 SMNVEV (reference sequence). This CDR3 comprises 13 residues. The CDR3 DNA reads TGTGCCAGCAGCCCTGGGACTATCTACGAGCAGTACTTC. This translates into CASSPGTIYEQYF.

The genes are TRBV4-1 and TRBJ2-7; unclear D gene. The CDR3 totals 15 residues. Trimming cost V 1 base and J 2 bases, with 12 bases left between them. Germline CDR1 is MGHRA and CDR2 is YSYEKL. The CDR3 DNA is TGCGCCAGCAGCCAAGCCCTGACCATAACCTACGAGCAGTACTTC. It yields the protein CASSQALTITYEQYF.

A few counts support this clone. This sequence joins TRBV28 and TRBJ2-7; 7 nucleotides line up with TRBD1. Germline loops: CDR1 MDHEN, CDR2 SYDVKM. The CDR3 contains 14 residues. V lost 6 bases to trimming and J lost 1 base; unmatched junction nucleotides: 6. Written as DNA, the CDR3 is TGTGCCAGCAGCCTGACAGGGAAGTCCTACGAGCAGTACTTC. Translating gives CASSLTGKSYEQYF.

V usage is TRBV11-2 and J usage is TRBJ1-4, with TRBD1 as a possible D gene (5 bases). This CDR3 contains 15 residues. V dropped 1 base and J dropped 7 bases, with 13 bases sitting between them. CDR1 is SGHAT and CDR2 is FQNNGV in the germline V gene. The CDR3 nucleotides read TGTGCCAGCAGCTTAGCTACAGGCCTGGCTGAAAAACTGTTTTTT. Protein sequence: CASSLATGLAEKLFF.

In regard to this clone: The identical CDR3 is also encoded by other nucleotide sequences in the sample. The chain has TRBV11-2 and TRBJ2-7; perhaps TRBD1 as D (5 bases). CDR3 size: 13 residues. The V and J ends lost 5 bases and 1 base respectively, with 9 bases between them. The germline CDR1 and CDR2 sequences are SGHAT and FQNNGV. The CDR3 loop reads CASSPGFSYEQYF. The CDR3 DNA reads as TGTGCCAGCAGCCCAGGGTTTTCCTACGAGCAGTACTTC.

The chain is built from TRBV7-8 and TRBJ1-5; the D is unclear. CDR3 size: 16 residues. The V end was cut by 1 base, the J end by 1 base, with 11 bases between. Germline lookup yields CDR1 SGHVS and CDR2 FQNEAQ. Written as DNA, the CDR3 is TGTGCCAGCAGCTTAGAGGTAAGGCAAAGCAATCAGCCCCAGCATTTT. Encoded protein: CASSLEVRQSNQPQHF.

This chain links TRBV11-2 with TRBJ2-2; TRBD1 or TRBD2 may be the D gene (5 bases each). V was clipped by 1 base and J by 0 bases, with 12 bases between them. Germline assignment: CDR1 SGHAT and CDR2 FQNNGV. The CDR3 loop spans 17 amino acids. In DNA, the CDR3 is TGTGCCAGCAGCTTAGTCGGGACCTCTCCGAACACCGGGGAGCTGTTTTTT. Translating gives CASSLVGTSPNTGELFF.

The genes are TRBV6-4 and TRBJ2-7; D uncertain. This CDR3 is built from 19 residues. V lost 3 bases, J lost 2 bases, and 26 bases lay in between. Per the germline V gene, CDR1 is MRHNA and CDR2 is SNTAGT. The CDR3 loop reads CASSDLSYTRAGVTYEQYF. Here the CDR3 DNA reads TGTGCCAGCAGTGATCTCTCCTATACTCGGGCCGGCGTGACCTACGAGCAGTACTTC.

The chain employs TRBV4-2 and TRBJ2-3; D uncertain. CDR3 length equals 14 residues. Trimming stripped 5 bases from V and 6 bases from J, with 15 bases between. Germline V gene sequence: CDR1 LGHNA, CDR2 YNFKEQ. The CDR3, as DNA: TGTGCCAGCAGCTTCGCAGGTGAATTGGATACGCAGTATTTT. Translation: CASSFAGELDTQYF.

The chain links TRBV27 to TRBJ2-7; 7 bases are shared with TRBD1. This CDR3 comprises 14 residues. Germline values: CDR1 MNHEY, CDR2 SMNVEV (reference sequence). V lost 6 bases to trimming and J lost 3 bases; unmatched junction nucleotides: 8. CDR3 coding DNA: TGTGCCAGCAGACTACTCGGGACAGTCTACGAGCAGTACTTC. Translation gives CASRLLGTVYEQYF.

The DNA of the CDR3 is TGTGCCAGCAGTTACTCGTCGGGGGCGCTTTTAGGGACCCAGTACTTC. This encodes CASSYSSGALLGTQYF. The V call is TRBV6-5, the J call TRBJ2-5; the D call may be TRBD1 or TRBD2 (6 bases each). The CDR3 spans 16 residues. The germline V and J ends were trimmed by 0 bases and 7 bases, with 18 bases remaining between them. Per the germline V gene, CDR1 is MNHEY and CDR2 is SVGAGI.

Note on this clone: The sample carries other DNA sequences with the same CDR3. The rearrangement uses TRBV4-3 and TRBJ2-7, with 7 bases aligning to TRBD2. The V and J ends lost 2 bases and 1 base, in that order; junction bases with no gene match: 5. In germline, CDR1 is LGHNA, CDR2 YSLEER. The CDR3 totals 15 residues. CDR3 nucleotides: TGCGCCAGCAGCCAACTAGCGGAGGGGTCCTACGAGCAGTACTTC. This codes for CASSQLAEGSYEQYF.

With regard to this clone: The same CDR3 arises from other DNA sequences in this sample as well. The CDR3 loop reads CASSQVLNTEAFF. In DNA form, the CDR3 reads TGCGCCAGCAGCCAGGTTCTAAACACTGAAGCTTTCTTT. V and J are TRBV4-3 and TRBJ1-1; D gene unclear. CDR3 length equals 13 residues. Trimming removed 3 bases at V and 2 bases at J, with 7 bases between. Germline values: CDR1 LGHNA, CDR2 YSLEER.

Worth noting for this clone: This sample also contains other DNA sequences that code for the same CDR3. This chain joins TRBV6-5 and TRBJ1-1; D gene unclear. Trimming removed 3 bases from V and 0 bases from J, with 8 bases in between. This CDR3 contains 14 residues. Looked up from germline, CDR1 is MNHEY and CDR2 is SVGAGI. Here the CDR3 DNA reads TGTGCCAGCAGTTATCGGGGAATGAACACTGAAGCTTTCTTT. It yields the protein CASSYRGMNTEAFF.